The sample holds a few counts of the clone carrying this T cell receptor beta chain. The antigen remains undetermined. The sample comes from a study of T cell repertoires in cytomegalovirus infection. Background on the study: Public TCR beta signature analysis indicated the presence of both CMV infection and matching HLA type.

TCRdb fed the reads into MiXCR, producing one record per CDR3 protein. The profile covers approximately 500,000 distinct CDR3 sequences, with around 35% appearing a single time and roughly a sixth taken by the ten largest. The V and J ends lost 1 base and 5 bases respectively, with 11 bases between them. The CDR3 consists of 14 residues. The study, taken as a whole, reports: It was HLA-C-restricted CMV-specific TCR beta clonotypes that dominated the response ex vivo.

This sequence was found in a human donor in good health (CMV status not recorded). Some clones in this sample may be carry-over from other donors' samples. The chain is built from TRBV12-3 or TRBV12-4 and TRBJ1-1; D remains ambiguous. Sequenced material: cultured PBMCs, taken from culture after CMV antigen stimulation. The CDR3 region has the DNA TGTGCCAGCAGTTTAGGGCCCGGAGGGACTGAAGCTTTCTTT. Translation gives CASSLGPGGTEAFF.